Presented here are 2 T cell receptor beta chains from one specimen sequenced in a study of Graves' ophthalmopathy and Graves' hyperthyroidism. RNA transcripts provided the template for amplifying TCR beta CDR3 regions. HTBI-primed RT-PCR formed the first round, and a multiplex PCR formed the second. Each CDR3 protein is one row after TCRdb ran MiXCR on the multiplex PCR reads. The sample lists 350,000 to 450,000 distinct CDR3 sequences, 20% to 25% occurring once. Sequencing was carried out using peripheral blood. The receptors shown here come from a woman aged 18-29 years with stable Graves' hyperthyroidism.

There are many counts of this clonotype. The chain is built from TRBV27 and TRBJ1-1; no reliable D call. CDR3 size: 15 residues. V lost 2 bases and J lost 8, with 18 bases in between. Looked up from germline, CDR1 is MNHEY and CDR2 is SMNVEV (reference sequence). The CDR3 sequence: CASSLTEDGVREAFF. The CDR3 nucleotides read TGTGCCAGCAGTTTAACAGAGGACGGGGTCCGAGAAGCTTTCTTT.

The rearrangement uses TRBV30 and TRBJ2-7, with D tentatively TRBD2 (6 bases). The germline V gene encodes CDR1 GTSNPN and CDR2 SVGIG (reference sequence). There are 16 residues in the CDR3. The V end was cut by 0 bases, the J end by 3 bases, with 18 bases between. The CDR3 spells CAWSVWGLGTRYEQYF. The CDR3 bases are TGTGCCTGGAGTGTTTGGGGACTGGGCACCCGCTACGAGCAGTACTTC.